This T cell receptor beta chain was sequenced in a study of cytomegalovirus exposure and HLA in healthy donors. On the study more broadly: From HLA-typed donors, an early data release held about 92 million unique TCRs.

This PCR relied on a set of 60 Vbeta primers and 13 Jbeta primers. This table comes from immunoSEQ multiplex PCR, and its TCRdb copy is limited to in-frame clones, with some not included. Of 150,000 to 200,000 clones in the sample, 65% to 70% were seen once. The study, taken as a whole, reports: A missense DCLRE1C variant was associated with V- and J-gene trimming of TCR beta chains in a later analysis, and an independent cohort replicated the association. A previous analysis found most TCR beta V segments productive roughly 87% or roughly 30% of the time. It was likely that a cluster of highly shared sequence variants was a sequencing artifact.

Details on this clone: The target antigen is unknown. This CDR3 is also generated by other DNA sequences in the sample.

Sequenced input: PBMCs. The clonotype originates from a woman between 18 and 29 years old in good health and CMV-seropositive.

CDR3 DNA sequence: TGTGCCAGCAGCTTGACAGGCTCCCTCGCTGAAGCTTTCTTT. It specifies CASSLTGSLAEAFF. The chain uses TRBV7-9 and TRBJ1-1, with D maybe TRBD1 (6 bases). V shed 3 bases and J shed 6 bases, with 14 bases lying between them. The CDR3 contains 14 residues. Germline V gene lookup returns CDR1 SEHNR and CDR2 FQNEAQ (reference sequence).